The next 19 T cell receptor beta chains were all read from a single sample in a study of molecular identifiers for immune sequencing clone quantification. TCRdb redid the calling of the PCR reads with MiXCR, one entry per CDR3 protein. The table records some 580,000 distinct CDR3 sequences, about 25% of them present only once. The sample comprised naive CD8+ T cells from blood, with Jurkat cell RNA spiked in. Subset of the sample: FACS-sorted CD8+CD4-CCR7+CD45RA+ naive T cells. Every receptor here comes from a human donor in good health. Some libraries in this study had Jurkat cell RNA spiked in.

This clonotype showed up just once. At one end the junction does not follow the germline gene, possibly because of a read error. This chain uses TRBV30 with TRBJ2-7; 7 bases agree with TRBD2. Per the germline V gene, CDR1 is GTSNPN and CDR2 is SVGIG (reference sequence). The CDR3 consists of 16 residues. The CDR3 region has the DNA TGTGCCTGGTCAGAGCTCGAAACTAGCGCGGCCTACGAGAAGTACTTC. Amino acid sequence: CAWSELETSAAYEKYF.

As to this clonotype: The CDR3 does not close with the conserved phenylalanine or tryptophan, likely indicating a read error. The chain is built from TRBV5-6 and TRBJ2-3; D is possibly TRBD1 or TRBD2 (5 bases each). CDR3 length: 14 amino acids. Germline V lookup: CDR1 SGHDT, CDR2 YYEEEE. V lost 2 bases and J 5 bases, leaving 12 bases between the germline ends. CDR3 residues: CASSFGTSGDTQYS. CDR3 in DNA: TGTGCCAGCAGCTTCGGGACCTCGGGAGATACGCAGTATTCT.

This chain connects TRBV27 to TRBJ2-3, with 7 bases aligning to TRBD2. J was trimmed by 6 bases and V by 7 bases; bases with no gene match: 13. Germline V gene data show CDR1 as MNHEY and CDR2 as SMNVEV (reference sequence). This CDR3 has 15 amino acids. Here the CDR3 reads CASMGGVSWRDTQYF. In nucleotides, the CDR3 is TGTGCCAGCATGGGAGGGGTCAGCTGGCGCGATACGCAGTATTTT.

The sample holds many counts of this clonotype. In DNA form, the CDR3 reads TGTGCCAGCAGCTTGGCCTTAACAGGCAATCAGCCCCAGCATTTT. This encodes CASSLALTGNQPQHF. The chain links TRBV5-6 to TRBJ1-5; D unresolved. Per the germline V gene, CDR1 is SGHDT and CDR2 is YYEEEE. V was pared by 0 bases and J by 2 bases, with 9 bases between. The CDR3 covers 15 residues.

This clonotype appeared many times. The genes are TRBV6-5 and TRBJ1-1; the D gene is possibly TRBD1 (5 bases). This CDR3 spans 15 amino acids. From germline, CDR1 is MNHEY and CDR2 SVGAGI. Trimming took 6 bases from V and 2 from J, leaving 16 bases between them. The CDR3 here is CASRAVGHSNTEAFF. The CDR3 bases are TGTGCCAGCAGGGCTGTCGGACACTCAAACACTGAAGCTTTCTTT.

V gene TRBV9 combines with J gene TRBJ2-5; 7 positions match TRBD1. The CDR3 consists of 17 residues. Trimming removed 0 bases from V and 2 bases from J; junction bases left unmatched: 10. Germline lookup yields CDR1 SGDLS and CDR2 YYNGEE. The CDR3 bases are TGTGCCAGCAGCGTAGCGGCAGGGGGAAGTTTACAAGAGACCCAGTACTTC. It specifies CASSVAAGGSLQETQYF.

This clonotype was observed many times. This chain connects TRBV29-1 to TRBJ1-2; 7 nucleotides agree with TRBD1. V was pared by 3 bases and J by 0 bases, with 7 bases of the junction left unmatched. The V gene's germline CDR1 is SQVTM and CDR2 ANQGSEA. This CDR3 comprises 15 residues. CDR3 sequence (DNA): TGCAGCGTTGAGGAAGGAGGGACAGCTAACTATGGCTACACCTTC. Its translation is CSVEEGGTANYGYTF.

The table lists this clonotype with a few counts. The CDR3 nucleotides are TGTGCCAGCAGTTTAGGGATTAATAACTATGGCTACACCTTC. Its protein product is CASSLGINNYGYTF. This rearrangement joins TRBV27 to TRBJ1-2; D uncertain. This CDR3 has 14 residues. Trimming pared 2 bases from V and 1 base from J, leaving 8 bases between. Germline assignment: CDR1 MNHEY and CDR2 SMNVEV (reference sequence).

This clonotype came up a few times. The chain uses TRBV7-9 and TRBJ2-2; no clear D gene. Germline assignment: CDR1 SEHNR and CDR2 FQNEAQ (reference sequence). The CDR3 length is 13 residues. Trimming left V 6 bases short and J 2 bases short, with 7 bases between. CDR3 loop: CASSDINTGELFF. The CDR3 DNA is TGTGCCAGCAGTGACATTAACACCGGGGAGCTGTTTTTT.

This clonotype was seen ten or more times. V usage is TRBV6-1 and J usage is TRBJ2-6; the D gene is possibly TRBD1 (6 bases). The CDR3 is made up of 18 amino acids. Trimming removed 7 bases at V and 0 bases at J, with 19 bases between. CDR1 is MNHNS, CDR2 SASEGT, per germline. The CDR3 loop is CASKTQGSSSSGANVLTF. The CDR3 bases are TGTGCCAGCAAAACCCAGGGGTCTTCTAGCTCTGGGGCCAACGTCCTGACTTTC.

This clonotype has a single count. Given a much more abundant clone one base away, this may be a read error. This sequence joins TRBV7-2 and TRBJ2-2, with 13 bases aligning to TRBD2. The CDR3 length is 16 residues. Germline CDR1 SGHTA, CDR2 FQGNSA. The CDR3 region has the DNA TGTGCCAGCAGCCCGTGGACTAGCGGGAGTTCCGGGGAGCTGCTTTTT. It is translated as CASSPWTSGSSGELLF. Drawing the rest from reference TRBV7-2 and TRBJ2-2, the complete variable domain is GAGVSQSPSNKVTEKGKDVELRCDPISGHTALYWYRQSLGQGLEFLIYFQGNSAPDKSGLPSDRFSAERTGGSVSTLTIQRTQQEDSAVYLCASSPWTSGSSGELLFGEGSRLTVL.

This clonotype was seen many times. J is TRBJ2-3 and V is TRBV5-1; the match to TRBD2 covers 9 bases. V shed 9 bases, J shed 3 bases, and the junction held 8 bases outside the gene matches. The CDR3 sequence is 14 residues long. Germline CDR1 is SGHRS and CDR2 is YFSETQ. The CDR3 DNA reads TGCGCCACCACTAGCGGGTTTGGAACAGATACGCAGTATTTT. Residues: CATTSGFGTDTQYF.

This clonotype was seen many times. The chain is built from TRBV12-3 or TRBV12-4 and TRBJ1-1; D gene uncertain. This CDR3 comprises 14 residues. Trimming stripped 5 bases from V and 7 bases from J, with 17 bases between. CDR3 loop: CASSAGSLAGEAFF. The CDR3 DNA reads TGTGCCAGCAGTGCCGGGTCCCTTGCCGGTGAAGCTTTCTTT.

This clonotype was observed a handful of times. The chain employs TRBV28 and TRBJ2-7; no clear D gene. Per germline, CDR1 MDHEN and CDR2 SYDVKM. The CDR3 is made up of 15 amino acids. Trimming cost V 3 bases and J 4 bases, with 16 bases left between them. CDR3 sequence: CASSFRGSVDYEQYF. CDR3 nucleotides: TGTGCCAGCAGTTTTCGAGGCTCGGTCGATTACGAGCAGTACTTC. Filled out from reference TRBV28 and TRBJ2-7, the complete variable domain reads DVKVTQSSRYLVKRTGEKVFLECVQDMDHENMFWYRQDPGLGLRLIYFSYDVKMKEKGDIPEGYSVSREKKERFSLILESASTNQTSMYLCASSFRGSVDYEQYFGPGTRLTVT.

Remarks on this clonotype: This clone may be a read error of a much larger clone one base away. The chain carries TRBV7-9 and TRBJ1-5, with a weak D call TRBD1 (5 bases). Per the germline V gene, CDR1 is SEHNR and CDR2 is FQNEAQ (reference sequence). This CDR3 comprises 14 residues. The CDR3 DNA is TGTGCCAGCAGCGGGGGGTCTGGGAATCAGTCCCAGCATTTT. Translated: CASSGGSGNQSQHF.

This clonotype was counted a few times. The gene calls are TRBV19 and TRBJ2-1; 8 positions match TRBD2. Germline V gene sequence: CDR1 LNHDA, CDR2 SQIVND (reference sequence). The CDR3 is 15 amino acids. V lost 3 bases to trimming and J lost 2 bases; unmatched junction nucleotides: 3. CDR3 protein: CASSIVAGPYNEQFF. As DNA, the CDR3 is TGTGCCAGTAGTATTGTAGCGGGGCCCTACAATGAGCAGTTCTTC.

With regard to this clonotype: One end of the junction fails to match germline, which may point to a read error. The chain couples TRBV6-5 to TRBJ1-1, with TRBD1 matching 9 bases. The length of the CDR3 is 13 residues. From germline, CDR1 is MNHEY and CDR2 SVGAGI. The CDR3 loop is CASRYLGQGEALF. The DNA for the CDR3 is TGTGCGAGCAGGTACCTGGGACAGGGCGAAGCTCTCTTT.

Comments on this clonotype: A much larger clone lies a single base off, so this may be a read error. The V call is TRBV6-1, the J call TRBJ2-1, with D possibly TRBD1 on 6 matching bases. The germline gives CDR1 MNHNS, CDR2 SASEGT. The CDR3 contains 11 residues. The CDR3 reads CATPQGNEQSF. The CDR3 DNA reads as TGTGCCACCCCACAGGGCAATGAGCAGTCCTTC.

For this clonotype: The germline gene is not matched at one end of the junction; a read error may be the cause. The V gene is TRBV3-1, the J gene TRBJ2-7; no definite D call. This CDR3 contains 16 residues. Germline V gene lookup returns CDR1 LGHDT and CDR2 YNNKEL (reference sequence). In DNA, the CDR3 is TGTGCCAGCGGCCAATCAACCGGGCCCCGCTCCTACGAGCAGTACTTC. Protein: CASGQSTGPRSYEQYF.